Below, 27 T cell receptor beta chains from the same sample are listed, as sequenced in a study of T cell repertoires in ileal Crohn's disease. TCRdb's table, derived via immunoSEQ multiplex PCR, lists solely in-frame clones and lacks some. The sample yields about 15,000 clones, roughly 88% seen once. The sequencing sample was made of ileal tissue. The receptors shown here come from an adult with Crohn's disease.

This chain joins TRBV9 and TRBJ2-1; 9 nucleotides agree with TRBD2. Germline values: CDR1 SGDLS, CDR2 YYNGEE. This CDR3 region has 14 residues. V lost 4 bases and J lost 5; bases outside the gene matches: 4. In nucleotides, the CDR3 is TGTGCCAGCAGCCCTAGCGGGAACAACAATGAGCAGTTCTTC. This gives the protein CASSPSGNNNEQFF.

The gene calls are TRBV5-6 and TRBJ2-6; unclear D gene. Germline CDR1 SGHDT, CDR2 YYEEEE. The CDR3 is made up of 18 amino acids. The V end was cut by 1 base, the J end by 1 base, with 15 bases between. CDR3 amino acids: CASSLYANIGSGANVLTF. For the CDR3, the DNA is TGTGCCAGCAGCTTGTATGCGAACATCGGGTCTGGGGCCAACGTCCTGACTTTC.

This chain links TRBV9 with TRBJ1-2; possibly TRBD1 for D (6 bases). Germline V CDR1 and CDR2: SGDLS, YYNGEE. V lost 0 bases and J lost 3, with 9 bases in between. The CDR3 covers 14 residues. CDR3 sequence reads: CASSVGTDYYGYTF. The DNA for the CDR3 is TGTGCCAGCAGCGTAGGGACAGATTACTATGGCTACACCTTC.

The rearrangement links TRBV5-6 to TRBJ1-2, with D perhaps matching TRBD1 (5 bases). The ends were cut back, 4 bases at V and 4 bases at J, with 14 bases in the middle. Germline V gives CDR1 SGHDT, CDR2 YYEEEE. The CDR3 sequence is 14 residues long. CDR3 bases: TGTGCCAGCAGCCTGCCGACAGAGCTCTATGGCTACACCTTC. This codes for CASSLPTELYGYTF.

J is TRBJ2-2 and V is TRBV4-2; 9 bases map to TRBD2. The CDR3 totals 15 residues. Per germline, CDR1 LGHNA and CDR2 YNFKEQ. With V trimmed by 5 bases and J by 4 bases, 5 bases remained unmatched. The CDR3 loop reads CASSGGTSRTGELFF. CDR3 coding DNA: TGTGCCAGCAGCGGAGGGACTAGCCGCACCGGGGAGCTGTTTTTT.

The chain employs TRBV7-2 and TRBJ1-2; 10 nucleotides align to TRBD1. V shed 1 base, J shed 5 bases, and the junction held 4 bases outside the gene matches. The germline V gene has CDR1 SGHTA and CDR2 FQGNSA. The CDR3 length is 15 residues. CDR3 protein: CASSLGQGARYGYTF. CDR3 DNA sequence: TGTGCCAGCAGCTTAGGACAGGGGGCGAGGTATGGCTACACCTTC.

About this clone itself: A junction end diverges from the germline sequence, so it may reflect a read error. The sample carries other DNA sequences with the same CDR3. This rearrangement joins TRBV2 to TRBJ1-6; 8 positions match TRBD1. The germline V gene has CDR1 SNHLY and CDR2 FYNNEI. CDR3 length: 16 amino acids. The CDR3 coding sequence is TGTGCCAGCGTGCAGGACAGGGAAGTCGGGAATTCCCCCCTCCACTTT. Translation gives CASVQDREVGNSPLHF.

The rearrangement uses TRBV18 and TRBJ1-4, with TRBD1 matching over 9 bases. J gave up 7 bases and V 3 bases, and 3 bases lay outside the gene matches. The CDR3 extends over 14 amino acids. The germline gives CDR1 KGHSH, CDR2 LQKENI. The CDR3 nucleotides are TGTGCCAGCTCACCGGGACAGGGCGGTGAAAAACTGTTTTTT. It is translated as CASSPGQGGEKLFF.

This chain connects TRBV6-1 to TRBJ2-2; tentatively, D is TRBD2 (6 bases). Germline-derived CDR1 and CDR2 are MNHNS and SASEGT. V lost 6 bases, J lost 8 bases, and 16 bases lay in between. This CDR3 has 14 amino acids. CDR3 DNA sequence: TGTGCCAGCAGCCTCGGGAGCAGGACGGGGGAGCTGTTTTTT. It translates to CASSLGSRTGELFF.

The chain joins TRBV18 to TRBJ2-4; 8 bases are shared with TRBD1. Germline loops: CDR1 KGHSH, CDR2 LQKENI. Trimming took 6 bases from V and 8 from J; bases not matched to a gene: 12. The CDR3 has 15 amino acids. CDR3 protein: CASSPWGQADDIQYF. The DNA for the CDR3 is TGTGCCAGCTCGCCTTGGGGACAGGCTGACGACATTCAGTACTTC. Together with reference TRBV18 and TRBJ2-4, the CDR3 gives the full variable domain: NAGVMQNPRHLVRRRGQEARLRCSPMKGHSHVYWYRQLPEEGLKFMVYLQKENIIDESGMPKERFSAEFPKEGPSILRIQQVVRGDSAAYFCASSPWGQADDIQYFGAGTRLSVL.

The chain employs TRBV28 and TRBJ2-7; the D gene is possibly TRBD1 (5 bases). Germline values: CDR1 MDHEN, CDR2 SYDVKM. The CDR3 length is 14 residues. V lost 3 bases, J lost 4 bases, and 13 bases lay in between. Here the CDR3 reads CASSFQGSGYEQYF. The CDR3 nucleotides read TGTGCCAGCAGTTTTCAGGGTAGTGGTTACGAGCAGTACTTC.

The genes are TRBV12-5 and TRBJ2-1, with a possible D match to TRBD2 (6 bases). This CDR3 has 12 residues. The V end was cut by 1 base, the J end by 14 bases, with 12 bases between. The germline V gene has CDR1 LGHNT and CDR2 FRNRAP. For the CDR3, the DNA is TGTGCTAGTGGTTTGGCGGGACTTGCGGAGTTCTTC. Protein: CASGLAGLAEFF.

DNA of the CDR3: TGCGCCAGCAGCGGCGGGGCCCTGGGGCCCGGGGAGCTGTTTTTT. As protein: CASSGGALGPGELFF. J is TRBJ2-2 and V is TRBV5-1; the D gene is possibly TRBD2 (6 bases). Per germline, CDR1 SGHRS and CDR2 YFSETQ. The CDR3 runs 15 residues. Between the trimmed V and J ends, which lost 4 bases and 6 bases, there was a span of 16 bases.

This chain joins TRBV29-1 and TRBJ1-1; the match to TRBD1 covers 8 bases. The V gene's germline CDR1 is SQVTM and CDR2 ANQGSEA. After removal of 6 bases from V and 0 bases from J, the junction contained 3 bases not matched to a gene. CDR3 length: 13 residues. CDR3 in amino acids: CSVRTGLNTEAFF. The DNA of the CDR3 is TGCAGCGTAAGGACAGGGTTGAACACTGAAGCTTTCTTT.

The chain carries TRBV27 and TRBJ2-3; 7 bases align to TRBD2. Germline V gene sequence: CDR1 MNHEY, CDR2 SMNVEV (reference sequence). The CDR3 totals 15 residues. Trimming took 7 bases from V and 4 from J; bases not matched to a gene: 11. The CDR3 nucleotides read TGTGCCAGCACCCACGGACTAGGCGAAGCAGATACGCAGTATTTT. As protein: CASTHGLGEADTQYF.

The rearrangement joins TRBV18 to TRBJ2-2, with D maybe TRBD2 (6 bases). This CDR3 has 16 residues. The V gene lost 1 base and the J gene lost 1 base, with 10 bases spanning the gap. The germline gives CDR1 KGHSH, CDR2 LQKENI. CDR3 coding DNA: TGTGCCAGCTCACCACTAACTAGCTGGAACACCGGGGAGCTGTTTTTT. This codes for CASSPLTSWNTGELFF.

CDR3 nucleotides: TGTGCCAGCAGTTTTAGGGGGACAGCGGATCAGCCCCAGCATTTT. Amino acids: CASSFRGTADQPQHF. This chain joins TRBV28 and TRBJ1-5; 7 bases fit TRBD1. The germline gives CDR1 MDHEN, CDR2 SYDVKM. This CDR3 is built from 15 residues. With 3 bases clipped from V and 5 bases from J, the junction kept 7 bases outside the gene matches.

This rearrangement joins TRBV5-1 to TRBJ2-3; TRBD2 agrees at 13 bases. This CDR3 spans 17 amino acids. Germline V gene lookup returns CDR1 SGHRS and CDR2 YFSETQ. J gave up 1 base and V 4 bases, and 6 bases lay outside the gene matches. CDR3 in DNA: TGCGCCAGCAGCAGGACTAGCGGGAGATGGGGCACAGATACGCAGTATTTT. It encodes CASSRTSGRWGTDTQYF. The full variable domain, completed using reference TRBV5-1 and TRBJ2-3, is KAGVTQTPRYLIKTRGQQVTLSCSPISGHRSVSWYQQTPGQGLQFLFEYFSETQRNKGNFPGRFSGRQFSNSRSEMNVSTLELGDSALYLCASSRTSGRWGTDTQYFGPGTRLTVL.

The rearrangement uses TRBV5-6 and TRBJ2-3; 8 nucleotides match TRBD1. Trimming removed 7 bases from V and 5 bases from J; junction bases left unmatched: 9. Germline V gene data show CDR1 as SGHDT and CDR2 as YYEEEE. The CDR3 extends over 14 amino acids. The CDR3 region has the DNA TGTGCCAGCCGAGATGGACAGGGCGGAGATACGCAGTATTTT. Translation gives CASRDGQGGDTQYF.

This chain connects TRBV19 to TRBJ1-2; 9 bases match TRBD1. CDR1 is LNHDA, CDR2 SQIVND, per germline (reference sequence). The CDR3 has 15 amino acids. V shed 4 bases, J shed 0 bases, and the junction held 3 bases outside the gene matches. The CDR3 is CASSTRTGANYGYTF. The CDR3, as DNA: TGTGCCAGTAGTACCCGGACAGGGGCTAACTATGGCTACACCTTC.

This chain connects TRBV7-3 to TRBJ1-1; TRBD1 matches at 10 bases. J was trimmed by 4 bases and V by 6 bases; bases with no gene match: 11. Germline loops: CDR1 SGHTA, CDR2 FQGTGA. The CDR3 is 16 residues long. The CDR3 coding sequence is TGTGCCAGCAGGCCGACAGGGGGCGCGTGGGGCACTGAAGCTTTCTTT. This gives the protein CASRPTGGAWGTEAFF. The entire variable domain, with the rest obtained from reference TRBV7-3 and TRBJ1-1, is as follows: GAGVSQTPSNKVTEKGKYVELRCDPISGHTALYWYRQSLGQGPEFLIYFQGTGAADDSGLPNDRFFAVRPEGSVSTLKIQRTERGDSAVYLCASRPTGGAWGTEAFFGQGTRLTVV.

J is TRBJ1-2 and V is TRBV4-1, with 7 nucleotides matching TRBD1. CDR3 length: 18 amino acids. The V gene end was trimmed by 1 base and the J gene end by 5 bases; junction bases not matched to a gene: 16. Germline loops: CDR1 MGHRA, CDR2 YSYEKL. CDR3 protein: CASSQGWGQTGNPYGYTF. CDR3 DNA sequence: TGCGCCAGCAGCCAAGGATGGGGTCAGACAGGGAATCCTTATGGCTACACCTTC.

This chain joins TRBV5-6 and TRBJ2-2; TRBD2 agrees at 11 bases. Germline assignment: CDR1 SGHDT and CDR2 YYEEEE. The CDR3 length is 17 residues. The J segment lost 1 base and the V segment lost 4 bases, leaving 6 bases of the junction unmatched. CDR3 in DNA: TGTGCCAGCAGCCCGATTCTAGCGGGAGGGAACACCGGGGAGCTGTTTTTT. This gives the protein CASSPILAGGNTGELFF.

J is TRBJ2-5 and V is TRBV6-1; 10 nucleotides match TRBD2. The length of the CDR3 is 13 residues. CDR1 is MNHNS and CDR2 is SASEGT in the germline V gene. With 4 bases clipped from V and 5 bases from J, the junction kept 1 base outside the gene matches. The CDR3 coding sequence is TGTGCCAGCAGTGTTAGCGGGAGGGAGACCCAGTACTTC. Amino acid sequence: CASSVSGRETQYF.

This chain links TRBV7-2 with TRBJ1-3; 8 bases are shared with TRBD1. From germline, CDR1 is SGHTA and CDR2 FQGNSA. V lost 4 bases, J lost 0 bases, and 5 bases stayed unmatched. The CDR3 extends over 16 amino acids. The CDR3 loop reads CASSSGTGVSGNTIYF. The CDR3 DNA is TGTGCCAGCAGCTCCGGGACAGGAGTCTCTGGAAACACCATATATTTT.

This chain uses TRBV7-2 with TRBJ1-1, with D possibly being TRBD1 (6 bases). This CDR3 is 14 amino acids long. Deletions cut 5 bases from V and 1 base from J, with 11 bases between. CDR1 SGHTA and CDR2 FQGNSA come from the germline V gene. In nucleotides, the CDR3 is TGTGCCAGCAGCGTGACAGGCCAGAACACTGAAGCTTTCTTT. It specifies CASSVTGQNTEAFF.

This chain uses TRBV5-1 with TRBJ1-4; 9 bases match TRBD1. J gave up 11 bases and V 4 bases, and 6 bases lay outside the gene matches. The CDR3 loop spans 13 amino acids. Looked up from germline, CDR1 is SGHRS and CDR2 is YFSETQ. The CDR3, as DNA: TGCGCCAGCAGCCAGGACAGGGGAGGTAAACTGTTTTTT. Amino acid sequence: CASSQDRGGKLFF.